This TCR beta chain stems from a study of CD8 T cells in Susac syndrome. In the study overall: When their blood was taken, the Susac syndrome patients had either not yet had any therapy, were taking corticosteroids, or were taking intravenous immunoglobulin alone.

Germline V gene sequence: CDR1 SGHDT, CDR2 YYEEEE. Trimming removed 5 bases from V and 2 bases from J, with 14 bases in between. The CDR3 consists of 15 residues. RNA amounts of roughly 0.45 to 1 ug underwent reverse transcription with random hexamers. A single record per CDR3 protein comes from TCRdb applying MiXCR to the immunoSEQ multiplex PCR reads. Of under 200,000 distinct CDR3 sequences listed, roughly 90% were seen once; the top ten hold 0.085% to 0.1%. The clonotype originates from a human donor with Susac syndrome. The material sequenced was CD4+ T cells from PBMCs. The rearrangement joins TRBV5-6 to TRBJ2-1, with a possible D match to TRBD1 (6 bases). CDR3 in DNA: TGTGCCAGCAGGGCGGGCAGGGGTACCTACAATGAGCAGTTCTTC. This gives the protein CASRAGRGTYNEQFF.